The present T cell receptor beta chain was sequenced within a study of monozygotic twins with cystic fibrosis. Clones were read by immunoSEQ multiplex PCR, and TCRdb kept only the in-frame ones, dropping some. The repertoire has tens of thousands of clones, about 96% of them found once; the top ten carry around 0.18%. The CDR3 contains 14 residues. The junction had 4 bases not matched to a gene; V was cut back by 3 bases and J by 2 bases. Per germline, CDR1 LNHDA and CDR2 SQIVND (reference sequence). The chain joins TRBV19 to TRBJ2-7, with 7 bases that match TRBD2. Sample: blood. This receptor was identified in a girl aged 2-10 years with cystic fibrosis. CDR3 in amino acids: CASSMTSWTYEQYF. DNA for the CDR3: TGTGCCAGTAGTATGACTAGCTGGACCTACGAGCAGTACTTC.